This TCR beta chain was profiled in a study of graft-versus-host responses after intestinal transplantation. Between the trimmed V and J ends, which lost 4 bases and 0 bases, there was a span of 5 bases. This CDR3 contains 13 residues. Per germline, CDR1 KGHSH and CDR2 LQKENI. Sequenced by immunoSEQ multiplex PCR; TCRdb stores in-frame clones only, minus some. The sample has some 55,000 clones, roughly nine tenths seen once. The chain has TRBV18 and TRBJ2-3; no firm D call. The receptor was isolated from a human patient who received an intestinal transplant, so some T cells may come from the graft donor. Sample: PBMCs, taken roughly 95 weeks after intestinal transplant. The CDR3 DNA is TGTGCCAGCTCACGGTCGAGCACAGATACGCAGTATTTT. As protein: CASSRSSTDTQYF.